Here is one T cell receptor beta chain with its context. The antigen remains unidentified. The record originates from a study of T-cell memory formation after mild COVID-19. TCRdb re-derived calls from the 5' RACE reads in MiXCR, one entry per CDR3 protein. The sample holds roughly 610,000 distinct CDR3 sequences, 15% to 20% seen once. V was pared by 4 bases and J by 6 bases, with 12 bases between. The CDR3 is 14 amino acids. The germline gives CDR1 SEHNR, CDR2 FQNEAQ (reference sequence). Broader study findings: Pre-infection memory harbored some responding clones, suggesting cross-reactive memory joined. The study found contracting CD4+ clones mainly in CM and EM and contracting CD8+ clones in EMRA.

Sequences were obtained from PBMCs or a T cell subset sorted from them (not recorded which). The sequence came from an adult woman who had mild COVID-19 (a few samples of this study predate the infection). Cell type and time point are not known. The chain combines TRBV7-9 with TRBJ2-2, with unresolved D. This CDR3 reads CASSSLHTAGELFF. The CDR3 DNA reads TGTGCCAGCAGCTCCCTCCACACGGCCGGGGAGCTGTTTTTT.